This T cell receptor (beta chain) was sequenced during a study of memory CD4+ T cells and cytomegalovirus serostatus. The sort gate was single viable CD3+CD4+CD8-CD45RO+ cells for memory CD4+ T cells. Sequencing was performed with immunoSEQ multiplex PCR; in TCRdb, only in-frame clones are kept and a portion is missing. The sample has about 42,000 clones, 75% to 85% seen once. The CDR3 spans 12 residues. V shed 4 bases and J shed 4 bases, with 7 bases lying between them. Germline loops: CDR1 SGHAT, CDR2 FQDESV (reference sequence). The chain couples TRBV11-1 to TRBJ2-5; D is uncertain. Sequencing used memory CD4+ T cells from blood. The TCR sequence derives from an adult in good health and CMV-seronegative. The CDR3 DNA reads as TGTGCCAGCAGCTCGGAAGGAGAGACCCAGTACTTC. Translating gives CASSSEGETQYF.